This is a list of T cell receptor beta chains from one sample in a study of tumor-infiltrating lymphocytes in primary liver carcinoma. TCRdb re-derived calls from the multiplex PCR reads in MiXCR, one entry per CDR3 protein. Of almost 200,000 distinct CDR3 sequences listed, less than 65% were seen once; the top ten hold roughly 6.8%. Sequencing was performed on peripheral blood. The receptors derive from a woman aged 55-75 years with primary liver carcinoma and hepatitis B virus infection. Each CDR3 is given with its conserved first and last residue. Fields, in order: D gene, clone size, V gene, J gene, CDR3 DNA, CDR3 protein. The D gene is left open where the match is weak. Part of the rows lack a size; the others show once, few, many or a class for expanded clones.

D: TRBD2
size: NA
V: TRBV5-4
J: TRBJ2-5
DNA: TGTGTCAACAGCTTGGTAGCTAGCGGGAGGAAAGAGACCCAGTACTTC
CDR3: CVNSLVASGRKETQYF

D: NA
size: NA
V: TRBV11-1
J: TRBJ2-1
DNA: TGTGCCAGCAGCTTCCCGGGACCAAGAAAGAATGAGCAGTTCTTC
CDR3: CASSFPGPRKNEQFF

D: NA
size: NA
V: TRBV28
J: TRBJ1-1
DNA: TGTGCCAGCAACGGCAGATCTCCGAGGGAACACACTGAAGCTTTCTTT
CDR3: CASNGRSPREHTEAFF

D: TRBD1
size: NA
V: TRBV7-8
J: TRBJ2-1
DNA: TGTGCCAGCAGCTTAGCGCCGGGACAGGCCTACAATGAGCAGTTCTTC
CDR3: CASSLAPGQAYNEQFF

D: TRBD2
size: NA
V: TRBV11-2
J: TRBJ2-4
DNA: TGTGCCGGCGAGGGCGGGAGGTTGGCCAAAAACATTCAGTACTTC
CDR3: CAGEGGRLAKNIQYF

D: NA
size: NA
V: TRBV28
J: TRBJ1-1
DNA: TGTACCAGCAGTTGGACAAGGTCGGGCACTGAAGCTTTCTTT
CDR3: CTSSWTRSGTEAFF

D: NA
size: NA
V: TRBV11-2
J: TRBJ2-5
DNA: TGTGCCAGCCAGAGGAGTGGGGCAGCGGAGGCCCAGTACTTC
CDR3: CASQRSGAAEAQYF

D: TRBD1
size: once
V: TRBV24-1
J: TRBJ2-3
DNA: TGTGCCACTGGGGACAGGGCTTCGACAGATACGCAGTATTTT
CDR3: CATGDRASTDTQYF

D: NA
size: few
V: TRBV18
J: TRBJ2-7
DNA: TGTGCCAGCTCACCAGGTGGCGGGGCCTACGAGCAGTACTTC
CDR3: CASSPGGGAYEQYF

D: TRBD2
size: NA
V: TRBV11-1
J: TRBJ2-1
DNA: TGTGCCAGCAGCTTAGCCTCTGGGACTAGTTCCTACAAAGAGCAGTTCTTC
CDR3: CASSLASGTSSYKEQFF

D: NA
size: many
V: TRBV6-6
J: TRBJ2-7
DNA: TGTGCCAGCAGCCTGCCGTCCGGGACCTACGAGCAGTACTTC
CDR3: CASSLPSGTYEQYF

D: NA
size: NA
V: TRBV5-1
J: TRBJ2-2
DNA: TGCGCCAGCAGCTTGGCCCGGGGATCAGGCACCGGGGAGCTGTTTTTT
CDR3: CASSLARGSGTGELFF

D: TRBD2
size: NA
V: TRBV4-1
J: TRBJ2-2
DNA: TGTGCCAGCAGCCAGCTGACTAGCTGGAAAGGCGGGGAGCTGTTTTTT
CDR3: CASSQLTSWKGGELFF

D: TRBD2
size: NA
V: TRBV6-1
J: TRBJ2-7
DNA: TGTGCCAGCAATAAGCGGGAGTCCTACGAGCAGTACTTC
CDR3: CASNKRESYEQYF

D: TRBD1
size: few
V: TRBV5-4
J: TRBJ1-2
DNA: TGTGCCAGCAGCATATCGACAGGGCTCTATGGCTACACCTTC
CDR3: CASSISTGLYGYTF

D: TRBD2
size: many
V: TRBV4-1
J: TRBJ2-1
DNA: TGCGCCAGCAGCCAAGGGAAACCGGGACTACCCTCCTACAATGAGCAGTTCTTC
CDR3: CASSQGKPGLPSYNEQFF

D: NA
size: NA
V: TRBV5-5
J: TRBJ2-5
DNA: TGTGTCGGCAGCTTAACGGGCGAATATGAGACCCAGTACTTC
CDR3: CVGSLTGEYETQYF

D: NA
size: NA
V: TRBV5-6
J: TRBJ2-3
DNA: TGTGCCAGCAGCTTGAAGGCAGAAGGCAATCAGCCCCAGTATTTT
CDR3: CASSLKAEGNQPQYF

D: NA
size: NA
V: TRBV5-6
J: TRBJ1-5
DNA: TGTGCCAGCAGCTTGGGGCGAGGTCGGCCCCAGCATTTT
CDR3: CASSLGRGRPQHF

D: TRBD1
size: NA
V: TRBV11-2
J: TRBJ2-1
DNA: TGTGCCAGCAGCAGTGGACAGGGCCGCCACAATGAGCAGTTCTTC
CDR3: CASSSGQGRHNEQFF

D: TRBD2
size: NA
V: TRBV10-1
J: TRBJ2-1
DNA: TGCGCCAGCAGCCAGGGCGGGAGCCTCAATGAGCAGTTCTTC
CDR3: CASSQGGSLNEQFF

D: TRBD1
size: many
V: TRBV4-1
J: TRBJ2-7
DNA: TGCGCCAGCAGCCCACGACAGGGGGCCTACGAGCAGTACTTC
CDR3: CASSPRQGAYEQYF

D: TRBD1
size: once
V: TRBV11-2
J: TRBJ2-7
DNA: TGTGCCAGCAACCAGACAGGGTCCGATCAGTACTTC
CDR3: CASNQTGSDQYF

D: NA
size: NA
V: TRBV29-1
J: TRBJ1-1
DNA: TGCAGCGTTGAGGTTTTCAAACACACTGGAGCTTTCTTT
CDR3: CSVEVFKHTGAFF

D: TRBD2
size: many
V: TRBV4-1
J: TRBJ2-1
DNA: TGCGCCAGCAGCCAAGACCCCTCTCTGACTAGCGGGATCTATTTCGGCTCCTACAATGAGCAGTTCTTC
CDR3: CASSQDPSLTSGIYFGSYNEQFF

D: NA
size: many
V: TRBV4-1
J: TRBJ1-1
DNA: TGCGCCAGCAGCCAAGATCGCAGGCCCCTGAACACTGAAGCTTTCTTT
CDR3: CASSQDRRPLNTEAFF

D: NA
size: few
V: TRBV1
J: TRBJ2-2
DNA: TGCACCAGCAGCGGGCTAGCGGTATACACCGGGGAGCTGTTTTTT
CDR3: CTSSGLAVYTGELFF

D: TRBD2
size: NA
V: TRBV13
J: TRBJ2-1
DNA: TGTGCCAGCAGCTTAGGTCTAGCGGGAGGGAACAATGAGCAGTTCTTC
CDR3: CASSLGLAGGNNEQFF

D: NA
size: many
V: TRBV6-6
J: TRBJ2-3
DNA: TGTGCCAGCAGTTACTCGGGCAGGGGGGGTTGGTATTTT
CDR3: CASSYSGRGGWYF

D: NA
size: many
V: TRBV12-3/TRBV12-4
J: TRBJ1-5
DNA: TGTGCCAGCAGTTTAAGGTCAGGGGACAATCAGCCCCAGCATTTT
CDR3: CASSLRSGDNQPQHF

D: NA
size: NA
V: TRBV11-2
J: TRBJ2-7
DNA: TGTGCCAGCAACTTAAGGATATGGGGCTACGAGCAGTACTTC
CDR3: CASNLRIWGYEQYF

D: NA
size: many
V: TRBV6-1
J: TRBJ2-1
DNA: TGTGCCAGCAAGATTTTCGGGGCAGGACAAAACAATGAGCAGTTCTTC
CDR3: CASKIFGAGQNNEQFF

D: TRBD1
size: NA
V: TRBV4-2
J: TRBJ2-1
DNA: TGTGCCAGCAGCCAAAATGGACAGGGCAATGAGCAATTCTTC
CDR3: CASSQNGQGNEQFF

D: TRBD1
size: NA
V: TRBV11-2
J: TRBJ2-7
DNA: TGTGCCAGCAACTCCCGGACAGGGAAGAGCTACGAGCAGTACTTC
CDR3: CASNSRTGKSYEQYF

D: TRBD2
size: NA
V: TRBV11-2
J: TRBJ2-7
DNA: TGTGCCAGCAGTCTCTTCCGCGGGAGGGCCTGGTGCGAGCAGTACTTC
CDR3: CASSLFRGRAWCEQYF

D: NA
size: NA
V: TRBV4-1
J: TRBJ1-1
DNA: TGCGCCAGCAGCCAAGATTCACAGGCGTGGACTGAAGCTTTCTTT
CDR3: CASSQDSQAWTEAFF

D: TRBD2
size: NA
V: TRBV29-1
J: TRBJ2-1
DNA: TGCAGCGTCCCCCAACTAGCGTCGTACAATGGGCAGTTCTTC
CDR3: CSVPQLASYNGQFF

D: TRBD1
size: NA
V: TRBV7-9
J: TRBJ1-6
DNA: TGTGCCGGCAGCTTCCCTGGGACAGTGAGTAGTTCACCCCTCCACTTT
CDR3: CAGSFPGTVSSSPLHF

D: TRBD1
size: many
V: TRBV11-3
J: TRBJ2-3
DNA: TGTGCCAGCAGCAAGACAGGGTTACGCACAGATACGCAGTATTTT
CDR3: CASSKTGLRTDTQYF

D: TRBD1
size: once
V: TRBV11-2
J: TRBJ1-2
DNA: TGTGCCAGCAGCTTATTAACAGGGGCAATGTTTGGCTATACCTTC
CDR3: CASSLLTGAMFGYTF

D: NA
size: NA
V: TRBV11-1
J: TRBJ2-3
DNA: TGTGCCAGCAGCTCTGGGGGAAGCTCTGTCGGAGCCCGCACAGATACGCGGTATTTT
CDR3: CASSSGGSSVGARTDTRYF

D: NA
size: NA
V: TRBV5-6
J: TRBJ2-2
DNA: TGTGCCAGCAGCCCCGGATCTACCTCGAACACCGGGGAGCTGTTTTTT
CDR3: CASSPGSTSNTGELFF

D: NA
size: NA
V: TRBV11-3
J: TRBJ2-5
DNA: TGTGCCAGCAGGTTACGGCAGGAGGTAAGCGGGACCCAGTACTTC
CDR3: CASRLRQEVSGTQYF

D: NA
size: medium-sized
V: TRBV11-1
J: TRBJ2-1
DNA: TGTGCCAGCAGCGACCGTCATCCACGCAATGAGCAGTTCTTC
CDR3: CASSDRHPRNEQFF

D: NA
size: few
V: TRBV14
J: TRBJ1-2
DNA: TGTGCCAGCAGCCAAGTCGGCAGCCACTATGGCTACACCTTC
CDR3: CASSQVGSHYGYTF

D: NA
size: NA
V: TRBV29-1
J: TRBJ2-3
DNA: TGCAGCGTTGATAGGGACGGAGATATGCAGTATTTT
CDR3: CSVDRDGDMQYF

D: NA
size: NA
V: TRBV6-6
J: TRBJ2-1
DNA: TGTGCCAGCAGTTCCCGGACTACCCCCCTCGGGCAGTTCTTC
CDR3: CASSSRTTPLGQFF